This TCR beta chain is from a study of OX40 agonist ivuxolimab in advanced cancers. As for the study in general: At around 83% male, the cohort had a mean age of around 56 years, ranging from roughly 20 to 80. Study conclusions and caveats: Clonal expansion among partial responders at 0.1-3.0 mg/kg ranked near the lowest. More expanded clones were found, on average, in CD8+ than in CD4+ T cells.

Sampling times: baseline, cycle 4 day 1, cycle 7 day 1. With 0 bases removed from V and 2 bases from J, the gap between germline ends came to 11 bases. Germline CDR1 SGHAT, CDR2 FQNNGV. This CDR3 has 15 residues. TCRdb keeps only in-frame clones here, not all; method: immunoSEQ multiplex PCR. Found here are about 26,000 clones, more than 80% of them singletons; the top ten hold roughly 33%. This clone was seen just once. Its antigen is unknown. The source was CD4+ or CD8+ T cells sorted from blood, collected in a trial of the OX40 agonist ivuxolimab. This chain joins TRBV11-2 and TRBJ2-7, with D possibly matching TRBD1 (5 bases). The sequence was collected from an adult with an advanced solid tumor such as melanoma, head and neck, liver or kidney cancer. CDR3 in DNA: TGTGCCAGCAGCTTAGAGGGGCAGGCAACCTACGAGCAGTACTTC. It is translated as CASSLEGQATYEQYF.